Presented here are 10 T cell receptor beta chains from one specimen sequenced in a study of T cell changes during pregnancy in multiple sclerosis. Method: immunoSEQ multiplex PCR; TCRdb's copy keeps in-frame clones and lacks some. The sample consists of under 150,000 clones, roughly 95% of them appearing once. This specimen consisted of peripheral blood, obtained after pregnancy. These TCRs come from a female donor with multiple sclerosis, enrolled in a pregnancy study.

This rearrangement joins TRBV28 to TRBJ2-3; D is undetermined. The CDR3 sequence is 15 residues long. CDR1 and CDR2 from the germline V gene are MDHEN and SYDVKM. The V gene lost 6 bases and the J gene lost 4 bases, with 17 bases spanning the gap. Here the CDR3 DNA reads TGTGCCAGCAGACATAGTGCCGGGTCCGCAGATACGCAGTATTTT. This gives the protein CASRHSAGSADTQYF.

The rearrangement joins TRBV29-1 to TRBJ1-2; 8 bases are a match to TRBD1. V shed 5 bases and J 4 bases; nucleotides not matched to a gene: 6. The V gene's germline CDR1 is SQVTM and CDR2 ANQGSEA. This CDR3 is 13 amino acids long. The CDR3 coding sequence is TGCAGCGTTTCTCCCGGACAGGGCTATGGCTACACCTTC. Translating gives CSVSPGQGYGYTF.

The sample holds one count of this clone. This chain's CDR3 is CASNTLGGQGMIGELFF. DNA for the CDR3: TGTGCCAGTAATACACTGGGTGGACAGGGTATGATCGGGGAGCTGTTTTTT. The chain joins TRBV19 to TRBJ2-2; TRBD1 agrees at 8 bases. CDR3 size: 17 residues. Germline V lookup: CDR1 LNHDA, CDR2 SQIVND (reference sequence). The V segment lost 7 bases and the J segment 7 bases; nucleotides outside the gene matches: 17. The whole variable domain, remainder taken from reference TRBV19 and TRBJ2-2, is DGGITQSPKYLFRKEGQNVTLSCEQNLNHDAMYWYRQDPGQGLRLIYYSQIVNDFQKGDIAEGYSVSREKKESFPLTVTSAQKNPTAFYLCASNTLGGQGMIGELFFGEGSRLTVL.

This chain joins TRBV6-5 and TRBJ1-2; D gene uncertain. The CDR3 has 14 amino acids. Trimming took 2 bases from V and 2 from J, leaving 9 bases between them. From germline, CDR1 is MNHEY and CDR2 SVGAGI. CDR3 nucleotide sequence: TGTGCCAGCAGTTACAGGTGGGAGAACTATGGCTACACCTTC. Its protein product is CASSYRWENYGYTF.

The chain couples TRBV5-8 to TRBJ2-7; 11 bases agree with TRBD1. J was trimmed by 0 bases and V by 4 bases; bases with no gene match: 15. This CDR3 comprises 19 residues. CDR1 is SGHTS, CDR2 YDEGEE, per germline. CDR3 residues: CASSTFNSGTGGSSYEQYF. The CDR3 region has the DNA TGTGCCAGCAGCACGTTCAACTCCGGGACAGGGGGTTCCTCCTACGAGCAGTACTTC. The full variable domain, its missing parts supplied by reference TRBV5-8 and TRBJ2-7, is EAGVTQSPTHLIKTRGQQATLRCSPISGHTSVYWYQQALGLGLQFLLWYDEGEERNRGNFPPRFSGRQFPNYSSELNVNALELEDSALYLCASSTFNSGTGGSSYEQYFGPGTRLTVT.

The chain joins TRBV6-1 to TRBJ1-4; possible D gene TRBD1, 6 bases. V was clipped by 2 bases and J by 8 bases, with 9 bases between them. This CDR3 is 13 amino acids long. Per the germline V gene, CDR1 is MNHNS and CDR2 is SASEGT. This CDR3 reads CASSEQGNEKLFF. The CDR3 nucleotides read TGTGCCAGCAGTGAACAGGGGAACGAAAAACTGTTTTTT.

The chain recombines TRBV5-1 with TRBJ2-5; D gene ambiguous. The germline gives CDR1 SGHRS, CDR2 YFSETQ. CDR3 length: 15 amino acids. Trimming stripped 2 bases from V and 0 bases from J, with 11 bases between. CDR3 bases: TGCGCCAGCAGCTTAGCCGTACCCAACCAAGAGACCCAGTACTTC. Protein product: CASSLAVPNQETQYF.

The chain is built from TRBV9 and TRBJ2-2; D remains ambiguous. With 2 bases removed from V and 4 bases from J, the gap between germline ends came to 9 bases. The CDR3 has 14 residues. Germline loops: CDR1 SGDLS, CDR2 YYNGEE. DNA of the CDR3: TGTGCCAGCAGCGTTGACACAATCACCGGGGAGCTGTTTTTT. Translation gives CASSVDTITGELFF.

The chain is built from TRBV7-6 and TRBJ1-4; 11 nucleotides line up with TRBD1. Germline V CDR1 and CDR2: SGHVS, FNYEAQ. The ends lost 5 bases at V and 3 bases at J; junction bases unmatched: 5. This CDR3 is 16 amino acids long. CDR3 region: CASSLRDRGSNEKLFF. The CDR3 coding sequence is TGTGCCAGCAGCCTCCGGGACAGGGGGTCTAATGAAAAACTGTTTTTT.

The chain recombines TRBV4-1 with TRBJ2-7, with D possibly matching TRBD2 (6 bases). V shed 0 bases and J shed 4 bases, with 13 bases lying between them. Per the germline V gene, CDR1 is MGHRA and CDR2 is YSYEKL. The CDR3 extends over 15 amino acids. The CDR3 region has the DNA TGCGCCAGCAGCCAAGAGTGGGGGGTAGGGTACGAGCAGTACTTC. Protein product: CASSQEWGVGYEQYF.